This entry concerns a single TCR beta chain. Its antigen is unknown. In germline, CDR1 is MNHNS, CDR2 SASEGT. V gave up 8 bases and J gave up 0 bases, with 8 bases separating them. This CDR3 is 13 amino acids long. The data are from a study of cytomegalovirus exposure and HLA in healthy donors. At the level of the study: A later analysis reported the same platform for the 120 validation repertoires and the roughly 650 first-cohort repertoires.

TCRdb's table, derived via immunoSEQ multiplex PCR, lists solely in-frame clones and lacks some. This sample has 150,000 to 200,000 clones, with 85% found just once. Regarding the study as a whole: There were some public TCRs occurring in many donors, but most TCR sequences were rare.

It was the approximately 120-subject validation cohort, separate from the roughly 700-subject first cohort, to which the donors belonged. This sequence joins TRBV6-1 and TRBJ1-3; D uncertain. The receptor was derived from a man aged 18 to 29 in good health and CMV-seropositive. The sample taken for sequencing was PBMCs. The CDR3 DNA reads TGTGCCAGCTATACTCACTCTGGAAACACCATATATTTT. The encoded protein is CASYTHSGNTIYF.